What follows are 16 T cell receptor beta chains derived from one specimen sequenced in a study of blood T cell repertoires in COVID-19 (dated by TCRdb to 2019 to 2021). The library was made by the immunoSEQ multiplex PCR assay. TCRdb mirrors the immuneACCESS table, restricted to in-frame sequences. Some clones are absent from its copies; in checked studies, under half trace to an unresolved V gene, and the reason for the others is unknown. The sample data list fewer than 350,000 clones, and approximately 91% of these were observed just once. Jointly, the top ten make up about 2.3% of the sample. Sequences were obtained from PBMCs or T cells enriched from blood (not recorded which). Every receptor here comes from a middle-aged woman with acute COVID-19.

A single count supports this clone. The chain uses TRBV29-1 and TRBJ1-2, with D possibly TRBD1 on 6 matching bases. V dropped 6 bases and J dropped 3 bases, with 11 bases sitting between them. There are 12 residues in the CDR3. Looked up from germline, CDR1 is SQVTM and CDR2 is ANQGSEA. The CDR3 DNA reads TGCAGCGTGAGGCAGGGGTACTATGGCTACACCTTC. Protein sequence: CSVRQGYYGYTF.

The chain is built from TRBV7-9 and TRBJ2-3, with D maybe TRBD2 (5 bases). The CDR3 has 13 amino acids. The germline CDR1 and CDR2 sequences are SEHNR and FQNEAQ (reference sequence). Trimming removed 4 bases from V and 4 bases from J, with 9 bases in between. CDR3 nucleotides: TGTGCCAGCAGCTCTCCCGGGGCAGATACGCAGTATTTT. This encodes CASSSPGADTQYF.

This clone was recorded a few times. The chain combines TRBV14 with TRBJ1-6, with D uncertain. This CDR3 is 17 amino acids long. Germline V CDR1 and CDR2: SGHDN, FVKESK. V gave up 0 bases and J gave up 7 bases, with 16 bases separating them. The CDR3: CASSQDVRISLNSPLHF. As DNA, the CDR3 is TGTGCCAGCAGCCAAGACGTCAGAATCTCACTAAATTCACCCCTCCACTTT.

The V and J genes are TRBV12-3 or TRBV12-4 and TRBJ2-2; tentatively, D is TRBD1 (5 bases). Trimming took off 3 bases at V and 4 bases at J, with 6 bases between the two ends. CDR3 length equals 13 residues. The CDR3 nucleotides are TGTGCCAGCAGTTTGACAGCCACCGGGGAGCTGTTTTTT. Protein product: CASSLTATGELFF.

This clone appeared a few times. V is TRBV5-1 and J is TRBJ2-1, with TRBD2 matching 12 bases. With V trimmed by 2 bases and J by 8 bases, 11 bases remained unmatched. Germline V gives CDR1 SGHRS, CDR2 YFSETQ. The CDR3 has 17 amino acids. The chain's CDR3 is CASSFLGLAGPRDEQFF. The CDR3 nucleotides are TGCGCCAGCAGCTTCCTGGGACTAGCGGGTCCGCGGGATGAGCAGTTCTTC.

DNA for the CDR3: TGTGCCATCAGGGAGACAGGGAACTATGGCTACACCTTC. Translation gives CAIRETGNYGYTF. V gene TRBV10-3 combines with J gene TRBJ1-2, with 7 bases aligning to TRBD1. The CDR3 loop spans 13 amino acids. Germline CDR1 is ENHRY and CDR2 is SYGVKD. The trim removed 6 bases at V and 2 bases at J, leaving 3 bases unmatched.

The chain couples TRBV2 to TRBJ1-3; 11 bases are shared with TRBD1. The germline V gene has CDR1 SNHLY and CDR2 FYNNEI. The V and J ends lost 5 bases and 4 bases, in that order; junction bases with no gene match: 10. The CDR3 contains 17 residues. The CDR3, as DNA: TGTGCCAGCAGTACATATGGACAGGGGGCGTCGGGAAACACCATATATTTT. Its protein product is CASSTYGQGASGNTIYF. Looking up the rest from reference TRBV2 and TRBJ1-3 gives the full variable domain: EPEVTQTPSHQVTQMGQEVILRCVPISNHLYFYWYRQILGQKVEFLVSFYNNEISEKSEIFDDQFSVERPDGSNFTLKIRSTKLEDSAMYFCASSTYGQGASGNTIYFGEGSWLTVV.

This chain uses TRBV5-6 with TRBJ1-2; TRBD1 matches 9 bases. V lost 0 bases, J lost 4 bases, and 4 bases stayed unmatched. Germline CDR1 is SGHDT and CDR2 is YYEEEE. The CDR3 loop spans 15 amino acids. Written as DNA, the CDR3 is TGTGCCAGCAGCTTGGAACAGGGGGCTTCCTATGGCTACACCTTC. This encodes CASSLEQGASYGYTF.

This clone appeared once. The chain couples TRBV28 to TRBJ2-7; 8 bases agree with TRBD1. This CDR3 has 15 residues. Germline lookup yields CDR1 MDHEN and CDR2 SYDVKM. With V trimmed by 5 bases and J by 3 bases, 9 bases remained unmatched. The chain's CDR3 is CASSRSGTGIYEQYF. The DNA for the CDR3 is TGTGCCAGCAGTCGTTCCGGGACAGGTATCTACGAGCAGTACTTC.

In its sample, this clone was seen many times. The chain combines TRBV25-1 with TRBJ1-1; no reliable D call. Germline CDR1 is MGHDK and CDR2 is SYGVNS. The V and J ends lost 5 bases and 2 bases respectively, with 12 bases between them. The CDR3 is 14 residues long. The CDR3 reads CASSPSRGNTEAFF. The CDR3 DNA follows: TGTGCCAGCAGTCCCTCACGAGGAAACACTGAAGCTTTCTTT.

The V and J genes are TRBV7-3 and TRBJ2-2; D uncertain. The V gene's germline CDR1 is SGHTA and CDR2 FQGTGA. V was shortened by 5 bases and J by 6 bases, with 10 bases between the two germline ends. The CDR3 consists of 13 residues. The CDR3 DNA reads TGTGCCAGCAGCCCGATAACTGCCGGGGAGCTGTTTTTT. It yields the protein CASSPITAGELFF.

V and J are TRBV28 and TRBJ1-2, with a tentative D call TRBD1 (6 bases). There are 15 residues in the CDR3. The V and J ends lost 3 bases and 7 bases respectively, with 18 bases between them. Germline-derived CDR1 and CDR2 are MDHEN and SYDVKM. The CDR3: CASSLKGGLGGGYTF. The CDR3 nucleotides are TGTGCCAGCAGTTTGAAGGGAGGGCTAGGGGGTGGCTACACCTTC.

This sequence joins TRBV18 and TRBJ2-7, with D tentatively TRBD1 (5 bases). Germline assignment: CDR1 KGHSH and CDR2 LQKENI. This CDR3 contains 15 residues. Trimming left V 3 bases short and J 2 bases short, with 14 bases between. Here the CDR3 reads CASSPRAGATYEQYF. CDR3 nucleotide sequence: TGTGCCAGCTCACCCCGTGCTGGGGCCACCTACGAGCAGTACTTC.

The chain recombines TRBV4-1 with TRBJ1-1, with TRBD1 as a possible D gene (6 bases). V gave up 3 bases and J gave up 4 bases, with 15 bases separating them. Germline V lookup: CDR1 MGHRA, CDR2 YSYEKL. The CDR3 totals 15 residues. CDR3 bases: TGCGCCAGCAGCCACCGAAGGGGAGGGGGCACTGAAGCTTTCTTT. It translates to CASSHRRGGGTEAFF.

This chain uses TRBV5-8 with TRBJ1-6; possible D gene TRBD1, 5 bases. The CDR3 contains 14 residues. CDR1 is SGHTS, CDR2 YDEGEE, per germline. The V end lost 4 bases, the J end lost 7 bases, and 12 bases lay between the germline ends. This CDR3 reads CASSTPGGNSPLHF. The CDR3, as DNA: TGTGCCAGCAGCACGCCCGGGGGAAATTCACCCCTCCACTTT.

The chain couples TRBV5-4 to TRBJ2-5, with 7 bases that match TRBD1. CDR1 and CDR2 (germline): SGHNT, YYREEE (reference sequence). The CDR3 is 14 amino acids. The ends lost 5 bases at V and 4 bases at J; junction bases unmatched: 8. The CDR3, as DNA: TGTGCCAGCAGACTTACAGGGGATCGAGAGACCCAGTACTTC. This encodes CASRLTGDRETQYF.